The clone carrying this TCR beta chain came up once. Its target is not known. Germline assignment: CDR1 SGHTA and CDR2 FQGNSA. V was clipped by 5 bases and J by 5 bases; unmatched bases: 11. This CDR3 has 16 amino acids. Amplification of TCR beta CDR3 regions used RNA as the template. First-round RT-PCR with HTBI primers amplified the TCR CDR3 region. TCRdb ran MiXCR on the multiplex PCR reads and lists one entry per CDR3 protein. The sample has hundreds of thousands of distinct CDR3 sequences; just under 45% are singletons. Not enrolled were patients with uncontrolled infection, other autoimmune disease, pregnancy or lactation. Diagnosis rested on symptoms, serum thyroxine and TRAb, thyroid ultrasound, and orbital computed tomography. This sample was included in a study of T cells in Graves' hyperthyroidism and ophthalmopathy. Overall study findings and caveats: Blood also showed most of the thyroid clonotypes that were expanded above 0.001. The model predicted ophthalmopathy a median approximately 6 months before onset.

The sample consisted of peripheral blood or thyroid tissue (not recorded which). This chain connects TRBV7-2 to TRBJ2-2; 7 bases are shared with TRBD1. This TCR was sampled from an adult man with Graves' disease, either hyperthyroidism or ophthalmopathy (not recorded which). CDR3 sequence: CASSPNRGAMTGELFF. The CDR3 DNA follows: TGTGCCAGCAGCCCCAACAGGGGCGCGATGACCGGGGAGCTGTTTTTT.